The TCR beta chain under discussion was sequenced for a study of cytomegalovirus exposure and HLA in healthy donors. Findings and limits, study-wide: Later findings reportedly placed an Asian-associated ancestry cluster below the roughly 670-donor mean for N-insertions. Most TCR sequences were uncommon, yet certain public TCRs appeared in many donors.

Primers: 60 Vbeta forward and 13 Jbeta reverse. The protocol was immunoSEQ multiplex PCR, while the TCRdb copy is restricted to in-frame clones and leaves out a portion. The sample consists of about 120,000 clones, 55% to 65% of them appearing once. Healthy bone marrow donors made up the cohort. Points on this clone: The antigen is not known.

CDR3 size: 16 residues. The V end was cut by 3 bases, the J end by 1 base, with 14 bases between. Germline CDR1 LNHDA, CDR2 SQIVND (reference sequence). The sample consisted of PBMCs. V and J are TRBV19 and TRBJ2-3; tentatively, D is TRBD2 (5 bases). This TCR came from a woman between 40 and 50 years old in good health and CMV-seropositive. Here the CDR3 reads CASSMTIELGTDTQYF. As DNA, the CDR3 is TGTGCCAGTAGTATGACTATCGAGTTAGGCACAGATACGCAGTATTTT.